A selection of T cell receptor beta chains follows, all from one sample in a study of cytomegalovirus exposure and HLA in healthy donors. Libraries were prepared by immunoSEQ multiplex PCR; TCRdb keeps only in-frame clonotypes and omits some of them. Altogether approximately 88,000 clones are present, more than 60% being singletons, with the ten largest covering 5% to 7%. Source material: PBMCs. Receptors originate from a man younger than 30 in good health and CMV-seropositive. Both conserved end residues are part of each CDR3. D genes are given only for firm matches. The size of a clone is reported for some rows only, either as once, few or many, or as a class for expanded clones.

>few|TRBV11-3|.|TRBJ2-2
CASSRDTNTGELFF
TGTGCCAGCAGCCGGGACACGAACACCGGGGAGCTGTTTTTT
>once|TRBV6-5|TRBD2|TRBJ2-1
CASSYFFGRTQSEQFF
TGTGCCAGCAGTTACTTTTTCGGGAGGACACAGAGCGAGCAGTTCTTC
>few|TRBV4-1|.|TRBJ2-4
CASSQDFEVPKNIQYF
TGCGCCAGCAGCCAAGATTTCGAGGTTCCCAAAAACATTCAGTACTTC
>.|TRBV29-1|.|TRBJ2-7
CSVLKAGVSYEQYF
TGCAGCGTCCTGAAGGCAGGCGTCTCCTACGAGCAGTACTTC
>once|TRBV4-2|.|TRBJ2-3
CATTKLSLGLTDTQYF
TGTGCCACCACCAAACTTAGTTTGGGCCTCACAGATACGCAGTATTTT
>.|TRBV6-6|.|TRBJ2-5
CASSPGRETQYF
TGTGCCAGCAGCCCTGGGAGGGAGACCCAGTACTTC
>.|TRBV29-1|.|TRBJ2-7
CSVAGVSSSYEQYF
TGCAGCGTCGCAGGGGTTAGCAGCTCCTACGAGCAGTACTTC
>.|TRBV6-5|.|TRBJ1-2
CATKTWTNYGYTF
TGTGCCACCAAGACATGGACTAACTATGGCTACACCTTC
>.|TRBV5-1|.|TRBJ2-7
CASSLSGAPHEQYF
TGCGCCAGCAGCTTGTCAGGGGCGCCCCACGAGCAGTACTTC
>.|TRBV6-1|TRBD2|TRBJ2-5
CASRIAGGETQYF
TGTGCCAGCAGGATAGCGGGAGGGGAGACCCAGTACTTC
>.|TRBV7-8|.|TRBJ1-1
CASSPPRAPPFGLNTEAFF
TGTGCCAGCAGCCCCCCCAGGGCCCCTCCTTTCGGCTTGAACACTGAAGCTTTCTTT
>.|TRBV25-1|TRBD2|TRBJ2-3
CASSDVAGADTQYF
TGTGCCAGCAGTGATGTAGCGGGAGCAGATACGCAGTATTTT
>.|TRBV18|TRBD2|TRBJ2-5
CASSLTSGGETQYF
TGTGCCAGCTCTCTCACTAGCGGCGGAGAGACCCAGTACTTC
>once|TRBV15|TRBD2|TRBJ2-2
CATSRVLAGGTGELFF
TGTGCCACCAGCAGAGTACTAGCGGGAGGCACCGGGGAGCTGTTTTTT
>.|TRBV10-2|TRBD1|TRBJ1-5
CASSESAAGGNQPQHF
TGCGCCAGCAGTGAGTCGGCGGCAGGGGGAAATCAGCCCCAGCATTTT
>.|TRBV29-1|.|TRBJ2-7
CSVEGSLMNEQYF
TGCAGCGTTGAGGGCTCTTTGATGAACGAGCAGTACTTC
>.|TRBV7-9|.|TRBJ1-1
CASSLYVATEAFF
TGTGCCAGCAGCTTATATGTGGCCACTGAAGCTTTCTTT
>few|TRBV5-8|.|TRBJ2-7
CASSLRGSQEQYF
TGTGCCAGCAGCCTGCGGGGCTCCCAAGAGCAGTACTTC
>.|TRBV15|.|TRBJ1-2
CATSRDSYNYGYTF
TGTGCCACCAGCAGAGATTCGTATAACTATGGCTACACCTTC
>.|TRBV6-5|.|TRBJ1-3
CASRLTGLSGNTIYF
TGTGCCAGCAGACTGACAGGCCTCTCTGGAAACACCATATATTTT
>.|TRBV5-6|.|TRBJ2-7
CASSLARDEQYF
TGTGCCAGCAGCTTGGCCCGAGACGAGCAGTACTTC
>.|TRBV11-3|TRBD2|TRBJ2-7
CASSLSGTSGYEQYF
TGTGCCAGCAGCCTGTCCGGGACTAGCGGATACGAGCAGTACTTC
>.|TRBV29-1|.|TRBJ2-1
CSVSGLSSYNEQFF
TGCAGCGTTTCAGGGTTGAGCTCCTACAATGAGCAGTTCTTC
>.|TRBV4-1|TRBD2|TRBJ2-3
CASSQHSRTRITDTQYF
TGCGCCAGCAGCCAACACTCCCGGACTAGGATCACAGATACGCAGTATTTT
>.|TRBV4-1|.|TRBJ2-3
CASSQDWVLGGSDTQYF
TGCGCCAGCAGCCAAGATTGGGTCCTAGGAGGCTCAGATACGCAGTATTTT
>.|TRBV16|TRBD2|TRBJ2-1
CASSQAASGSFSPGWNEQFF
TGTGCCAGCAGCCAAGCGGCTAGCGGGAGCTTCTCGCCGGGATGGAATGAGCAGTTCTTC
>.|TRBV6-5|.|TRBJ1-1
CASSYGDSEAFF
TGTGCCAGCAGTTACGGTGACTCTGAAGCTTTCTTT
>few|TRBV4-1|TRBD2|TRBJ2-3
CASSSRLAADTQYF
TGCGCCAGCAGCTCCCGACTAGCCGCAGATACGCAGTATTTT
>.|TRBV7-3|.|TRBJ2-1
CASSLIPRNEQFF
TGTGCCAGCAGCTTAATTCCCCGCAATGAGCAGTTCTTC
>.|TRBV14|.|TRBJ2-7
CASSQDLFYEQYF
TGTGCCAGCAGCCAAGATCTCTTCTACGAGCAGTACTTC
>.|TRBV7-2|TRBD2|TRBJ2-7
CASSLVWTSGEQYF
TGTGCCAGCAGCTTAGTATGGACTAGCGGCGAGCAGTACTTC
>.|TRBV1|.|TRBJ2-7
CTSSQDESSGRVEQYF
TGCACCAGCAGCCAAGATGAGAGTAGCGGGAGGGTCGAGCAGTACTTC
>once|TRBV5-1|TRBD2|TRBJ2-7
CASSPTSGEYEQYF
TGCGCCAGCAGCCCGACTAGCGGGGAGTACGAGCAGTACTTC
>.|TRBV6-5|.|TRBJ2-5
CASSYSAAQYF
TGTGCCAGCAGTTACTCGGCGGCCCAGTACTTC
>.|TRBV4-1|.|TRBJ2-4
CASRGGLAARGKNIQYF
TGCGCCAGCAGGGGCGGTCTAGCGGCAAGGGGGAAAAACATTCAGTACTTC
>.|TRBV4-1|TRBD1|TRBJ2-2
CASSLRDRANGELFF
TGCGCCAGCAGCCTCCGGGACAGGGCCAACGGGGAGCTGTTTTTT
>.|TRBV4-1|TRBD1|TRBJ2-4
CASSQDPGGTGGFAKNIQYF
TGCGCCAGCAGCCAAGATCCCGGAGGGACAGGAGGGTTTGCCAAAAACATTCAGTACTTC
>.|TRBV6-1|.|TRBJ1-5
CASSVKDSQHF
TGTGCCAGCAGTGTCAAAGATAGCCAGCATTTT
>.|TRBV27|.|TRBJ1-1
CASSRGGSGTEAFF
TGTGCCAGCAGTCGGGGGGGGTCCGGCACTGAAGCTTTCTTT
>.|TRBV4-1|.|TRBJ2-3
CASSPRRGPSTDTQYF
TGCGCCAGCAGCCCGCGGCGGGGGCCTAGCACAGATACGCAGTATTTT
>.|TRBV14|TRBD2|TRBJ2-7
CASSQGLAGLYEQYF
TGTGCCAGCAGCCAAGGACTAGCGGGATTATACGAGCAGTACTTC
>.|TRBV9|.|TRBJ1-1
CASSVEGGKAFF
TGTGCCAGCAGCGTCGAGGGCGGGAAAGCTTTCTTT
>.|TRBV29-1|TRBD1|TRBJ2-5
CSVATGGEQYF
TGCAGCGTCGCGACAGGGGGGGAGCAGTACTTC
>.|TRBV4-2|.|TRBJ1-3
CASSQVGAVSGNTIYF
TGTGCCAGCAGCCAAGTTGGGGCAGTCTCTGGAAACACCATATATTTT
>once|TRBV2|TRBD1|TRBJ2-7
CASNQPGQLGEQYF
TGTGCCAGCAATCAACCGGGACAGTTGGGAGAGCAGTACTTC
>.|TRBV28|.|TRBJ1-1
CASRIGVGNPEAFF
TGTGCCAGCAGAATCGGGGTCGGGAATCCTGAAGCTTTCTTT
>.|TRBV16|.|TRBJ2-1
CASSLGNEQFF
TGTGCCAGCAGCCTCGGCAATGAGCAGTTCTTC
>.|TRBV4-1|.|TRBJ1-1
CASSVLGGTEAFF
TGCGCCAGCAGCGTGTTGGGGGGCACTGAAGCTTTCTTT
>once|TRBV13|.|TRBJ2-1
CASSLWGRYNEQFF
TGTGCCAGCAGCTTATGGGGGAGGTACAATGAGCAGTTCTTC
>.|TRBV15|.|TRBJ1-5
CATSRTGQPQHF
TGTGCCACCAGCAGGACAGGACAGCCCCAGCATTTT
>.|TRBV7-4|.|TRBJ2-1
CASPSGLYLDEQFF
TGTGCCAGCCCCAGCGGACTCTATCTCGATGAGCAGTTCTTC
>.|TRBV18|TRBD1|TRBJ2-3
CASSRDRGDTQYF
TGTGCCAGCTCACGTGACAGGGGGGATACGCAGTATTTT
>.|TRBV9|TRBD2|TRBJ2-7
CASSPRGASGSYEQYF
TGTGCCAGCAGCCCCCGAGGGGCTAGCGGGTCCTACGAGCAGTACTTC
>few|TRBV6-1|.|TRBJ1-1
CASGREGGTEAFF
TGTGCCAGCGGCAGGGAGGGGGGCACTGAAGCTTTCTTT